Listed here are 21 T cell receptor beta chains from one sample, sequenced in a study of CD8+CD57+ T cells in acquired aplastic anemia. Profiling of TCR beta VDJ combinations and CDR3 sequences used genomic DNA as template. Using its own MiXCR run on the reads, TCRdb lists one record per CDR3 protein. The table has roughly 93,000 distinct CDR3 sequences, roughly two thirds seen once; the top ten hold 55% to 65%. Individuals selected for sequencing had exhibited CD8+CD57+ cell expansion on flow cytometry. The specimen was sorted CD4+, CD8+, or CD8+CD57+ T cells (not recorded which) from PBMCs. Receptors were obtained from a human donor with aplastic anemia.

The V gene is TRBV25-1, the J gene TRBJ2-1; the D is unclear. The CDR3 covers 12 residues. CDR1 MGHDK and CDR2 SYGVNS come from the germline V gene. V was clipped by 6 bases and J by 5 bases, with 8 bases between them. CDR3 DNA: TGTGCCAGCAGCGTCGTCCACAATGAGCAGTTCTTC. As protein: CASSVVHNEQFF.

This clonotype appeared many times. The rearrangement links TRBV7-2 to TRBJ2-1, with a tentative D call TRBD1 (5 bases). The CDR3 extends over 16 amino acids. Germline lookup yields CDR1 SGHTA and CDR2 FQGNSA. V gave up 4 bases and J gave up 4 bases, with 17 bases separating them. The CDR3 bases are TGTGCCAGCAGCTCCCTGTGGGGCGATAAGTACAATGAGCAGTTCTTC. Protein: CASSSLWGDKYNEQFF. The full variable domain, rest sourced from reference TRBV7-2 and TRBJ2-1, is GAGVSQSPSNKVTEKGKDVELRCDPISGHTALYWYRQSLGQGLEFLIYFQGNSAPDKSGLPSDRFSAERTGGSVSTLTIQRTQQEDSAVYLCASSSLWGDKYNEQFFGPGTRLTVL.

This rearrangement joins TRBV24-1 to TRBJ2-1, with 11 bases aligning to TRBD2. J lost 6 bases, V lost 4 bases, and 7 bases had no gene match. CDR1 is KGHDR, CDR2 SFDVKD, per germline. The CDR3 runs to 16 residues. The CDR3 loop is CATSEETSGIGNEQFF. As DNA, the CDR3 is TGTGCCACCAGTGAGGAGACTAGCGGGATAGGCAATGAGCAGTTCTTC.

V and J are TRBV2 and TRBJ2-5, with unresolved D. Per the germline V gene, CDR1 is SNHLY and CDR2 is FYNNEI. V gave up 2 bases and J gave up 1 base, with 11 bases separating them. This CDR3 spans 15 amino acids. The CDR3 sequence is CASSENGQSQETQYF. The CDR3 DNA follows: TGTGCCAGCAGTGAAAATGGGCAGTCCCAAGAGACCCAGTACTTC.

CDR3 sequence: CASSHRVPYSPLHF. For the CDR3, the DNA is TGTGCCAGCAGTCACAGGGTCCCCTATTCACCCCTCCACTTT. The J gene is TRBJ1-6, the V gene TRBV7-3, with D tentatively TRBD1 (6 bases). CDR3 length: 14 residues. Trimming left V 6 bases short and J 8 bases short, with 14 bases between. The germline CDR1 and CDR2 sequences are SGHTA and FQGTGA.

This clonotype has just a few counts. J is TRBJ2-3 and V is TRBV2, with 12 bases that match TRBD2. V was clipped by 6 bases and J by 2 bases; unmatched bases: 3. The CDR3 is 15 residues long. CDR1 SNHLY and CDR2 FYNNEI come from the germline V gene. The CDR3, as DNA: TGTGCCAGCAGCGGACTAGCGGGGCACACAGATACGCAGTATTTT. Translated: CASSGLAGHTDTQYF.

The sample holds a few counts of this clonotype. The chain uses TRBV10-3 and TRBJ1-2; D might be TRBD1 (5 bases). From germline, CDR1 is ENHRY and CDR2 SYGVKD. The CDR3 is 13 amino acids. The germline V and J ends were trimmed by 2 bases and 4 bases, with 8 bases remaining between them. The CDR3 bases are TGTGCCATCAGTGAGGCTAGGGGCTATGGCTACACCTTC. Amino acids: CAISEARGYGYTF.

This chain uses TRBV20-1 with TRBJ1-1, with a possible D match to TRBD1 (6 bases). The CDR3 consists of 11 residues. CDR1 is DFQATT and CDR2 is SNEGSKA in the germline V gene (reference sequence). With 5 bases removed from V and 8 bases from J, the gap between germline ends came to 12 bases. CDR3 in DNA: TGCAGTGCTTCTCCGGGACACGAAGCTTTCTTT. It yields the protein CSASPGHEAFF.

The gene calls are TRBV2 and TRBJ1-1; tentative D call: TRBD1 (5 bases). CDR3 length: 13 amino acids. V was clipped by 6 bases and J by 2 bases, with 10 bases between them. Looked up from germline, CDR1 is SNHLY and CDR2 is FYNNEI. For the CDR3, the DNA is TGTGCCAGCAGCGTGGGACTTAACACTGAAGCTTTCTTT. Its protein product is CASSVGLNTEAFF.

This clonotype has more than one count but fewer than ten. The chain links TRBV7-3 to TRBJ2-5; D not resolved. V dropped 2 bases and J dropped 4 bases, with 11 bases sitting between them. This CDR3 has 14 amino acids. Germline lookup yields CDR1 SGHTA and CDR2 FQGTGA. CDR3 in DNA: TGTGCCAGCAGCTTAGATCCAGTCAGAGAGACCCAGTACTTC. It yields the protein CASSLDPVRETQYF.

Comments on this clonotype: A much larger clone is a single base away; this may be a read error. The chain joins TRBV13 to TRBJ2-1; 10 bases fit TRBD2. Germline V gene data show CDR1 as PRHDT and CDR2 as FYEKMQ (reference sequence). The CDR3 is 16 residues long. In DNA form, the CDR3 reads TGTGCCAGCAGCTACGAGCGGGGGGGCCTATACAATGAGCAGCTCTTC. It specifies CASSYERGGLYNEQLF.

The chain employs TRBV9 and TRBJ1-2, with 8 bases aligning to TRBD1. From germline, CDR1 is SGDLS and CDR2 YYNGEE. V shed 3 bases and J 3 bases; nucleotides not matched to a gene: 7. The CDR3 covers 15 residues. CDR3: CASSDYQGAHYGYTF. Here the CDR3 DNA reads TGTGCCAGCAGCGACTATCAGGGGGCTCACTATGGCTACACCTTC.

The rearrangement links TRBV19 to TRBJ1-4; tentatively, D is TRBD1 (5 bases). This CDR3 has 15 amino acids. CDR1 LNHDA and CDR2 SQIVND come from the germline V gene (reference sequence). Trimming pared 4 bases from V and 2 bases from J, leaving 11 bases between. Here the CDR3 DNA reads TGTGCCAGTAGTACAGGGAGGCGGACTAATGAAAAACTGTTTTTT. Its translation: CASSTGRRTNEKLFF.

This clonotype was observed a handful of times. The rearrangement joins TRBV20-1 to TRBJ2-7; 9 nucleotides match TRBD1. V dropped 0 bases and J dropped 5; count of bases not matched to a gene: 14. Germline V gene lookup returns CDR1 DFQATT and CDR2 SNEGSKA (reference sequence). The CDR3 consists of 17 residues. The CDR3 DNA reads TGCAGTGCTAGAGACCTAAAGAGGACAGGGGTAGTCGACGAGCAGTACTTC. Translated, it gives CSARDLKRTGVVDEQYF.

This clonotype has at least ten counts. This chain uses TRBV29-1 with TRBJ2-4, with D hard to call. V lost 0 bases, J lost 6 bases, and 15 bases lay in between. The CDR3 length is 15 residues. Germline V gene sequence: CDR1 SQVTM, CDR2 ANQGSEA. The CDR3 is CSVEDPAGNLNIQYF. The CDR3, as DNA: TGCAGCGTTGAAGACCCGGCAGGCAATTTAAACATTCAGTACTTC.

The rearrangement links TRBV7-9 to TRBJ1-2, with a weak D call TRBD1 (5 bases). V shed 4 bases and J shed 3 bases, with 18 bases lying between them. Germline lookup yields CDR1 SEHNR and CDR2 FQNEAQ (reference sequence). This CDR3 has 16 amino acids. The CDR3 nucleotides read TGTGCCAGCAGCTCGCCGGGGCAGGTTCGGGACTATGGCTACACCTTC. This gives the protein CASSSPGQVRDYGYTF.

The chain employs TRBV2 and TRBJ2-5, with a tentative D call TRBD2 (5 bases). This CDR3 contains 14 residues. With 6 bases removed from V and 9 bases from J, the gap between germline ends came to 20 bases. Germline V gene sequence: CDR1 SNHLY, CDR2 FYNNEI. In DNA form, the CDR3 reads TGTGCCAGCAGAACCCGCCTTGGAACGGAGGCCCAGTACTTC. It codes for CASRTRLGTEAQYF.

This clonotype was seen only a few times. This chain links TRBV10-3 with TRBJ2-7, with a tentative D call TRBD1 (5 bases). The CDR3 loop spans 11 amino acids. V was pared by 3 bases and J by 6 bases, with 6 bases between. Germline assignment: CDR1 ENHRY and CDR2 SYGVKD. CDR3 coding DNA: TGTGCCATCAGTGACCAGGGCGAGCAGTACTTC. Its translation is CAISDQGEQYF.

This chain joins TRBV20-1 and TRBJ2-7; TRBD2 might be the D (5 bases). The CDR3 has 14 amino acids. Trimming removed 0 bases from V and 4 bases from J, with 13 bases in between. Germline loops: CDR1 DFQATT, CDR2 SNEGSKA (reference sequence). The CDR3 DNA reads TGCAGTGCTAGAGATTGGCGGGTTGCGTACGAGCAGTACTTC. This gives the protein CSARDWRVAYEQYF.

In this sample, this clonotype turned up once. The missing conserved phenylalanine or tryptophan at the end of this CDR3 makes a read error likely. The V call is TRBV25-1, the J call TRBJ2-1, with 15 bases that match TRBD2. CDR3 size: 20 residues. CDR1 is MGHDK, CDR2 SYGVNS, per germline. V gave up 1 base and J gave up 0 bases; unmatched junction bases: 7. In nucleotides, the CDR3 is TGTGCCAGCAGTGAATCGGGTCGGACTAGCGGGAGGGCCTCCTACAATGAGCAGTTCCTC. Its protein product is CASSESGRTSGRASYNEQFL.

The chain employs TRBV7-2 and TRBJ2-7; TRBD1 might be the D (7 bases). Germline CDR1 reads SGHTA; CDR2 reads FQGNSA. Trimming cost V 2 bases and J 3 bases, with 14 bases left between them. The CDR3 contains 15 residues. CDR3 in amino acids: CASSLSGGGGYEQYF. The CDR3 nucleotides are TGTGCCAGCAGCTTAAGTGGAGGGGGCGGCTACGAGCAGTACTTC.